This T cell receptor beta chain was sequenced for a study of shared clonotypes between healthy human individuals. Concerning this clone: Its matching antigen is unknown.

Produced via immunoSEQ multiplex PCR; TCRdb's table is partial and in-frame only. The table lists more than 1 million clones, around 78% of them singletons, with about 0.52% in the top ten. Every donor, a Caucasian adult, lived in Nashville, Tennessee. The study's findings and limits: Several donors showed sharing of approximately 5% of naive CD4 clonotypes. Only blood was sampled, and tissue TCR repertoires likely differ from blood ones. Clonotypes shared by all four donors outscored non-shared clonotypes in generation probability.

This CDR3 region has 16 residues. Germline lookup yields CDR1 SGHRS and CDR2 YFSETQ. Trimming took off 4 bases at V and 0 bases at J, with 14 bases between the two ends. The sequencing input was memory CD4+ T cells from PBMCs. The subset here: CD45RA-negative fraction. The rearrangement links TRBV5-1 to TRBJ1-3, with a possible D match to TRBD1 (5 bases). The source of this sequence is a man aged 18 to 30 in good health. Some clones in this sample may be carry-over from other donors' samples. The CDR3 nucleotides read TGCGCCAGCAGCCCGTTGCTGGGGGACTCTGGAAACACCATATATTTT. Amino acids: CASSPLLGDSGNTIYF.